Following are 19 T cell receptor beta chains from one sample sequenced in a study of CD8+ T cells in alopecia areata. cDNA prepared by RNA extraction and subsequent reverse transcription served as the template for sequencing. The repertoire was sequenced with immunoSEQ multiplex PCR; TCRdb's copy has only in-frame clones and lacks some. The sample consists of about 100,000 clones, roughly 56% of them appearing once. Treatment: oral pan-JAK inhibitor, 5-10 mg twice daily. Sequenced here: CD8+ T cells sorted from blood, sampled between weeks 55 and 65, from a patient treated with tofacitinib. These receptors all come from a human donor with alopecia areata.

This clone was picked up a small number of times. The chain links TRBV27 to TRBJ2-7; TRBD1 is a possible D gene (5 bases). The V gene's germline CDR1 is MNHEY and CDR2 SMNVEV (reference sequence). Trimming removed 7 bases from V and 4 bases from J, with 20 bases in between. The CDR3 runs 15 residues. DNA for the CDR3: TGTGCCAGCAATGGTCGTCCAGGGCCAACATACGAGCAGTACTTC. Amino acids: CASNGRPGPTYEQYF.

The chain is built from TRBV7-2 and TRBJ2-1, with D unresolved. The CDR3 extends over 14 amino acids. Germline CDR1 is SGHTA and CDR2 is FQGNSA. Trimming took off 5 bases at V and 2 bases at J, with 10 bases between the two ends. The CDR3 protein is CASSPYRTYNEQFF. In DNA form, the CDR3 reads TGTGCCAGCAGCCCGTATAGGACCTACAATGAGCAGTTCTTC.

The V gene is TRBV4-1, the J gene TRBJ2-1; D is unresolved. Per the germline V gene, CDR1 is MGHRA and CDR2 is YSYEKL. The CDR3 loop spans 14 amino acids. V was clipped by 2 bases and J by 9 bases, with 14 bases between them. This CDR3 is CASSQLVSSAEQFF. Here the CDR3 DNA reads TGCGCCAGCAGCCAACTCGTTTCTTCTGCTGAGCAGTTCTTC.

CDR3: CASSEAGELFF. The CDR3, as DNA: TGTGCCAGCAGTGAAGCCGGGGAGCTGTTTTTT. The chain links TRBV6-4 to TRBJ2-2; D is ambiguous. The CDR3 loop spans 11 amino acids. Trimming shortened V by 3 bases and J by 6 bases, and 2 bases separated the two germline ends. Looked up from germline, CDR1 is MRHNA and CDR2 is SNTAGT.

This clone was counted a few times. The rearrangement links TRBV27 to TRBJ1-5; D call uncertain. Trimming left V 4 bases short and J 3 bases short, with 7 bases between. CDR1 and CDR2 (germline): MNHEY, SMNVEV (reference sequence). The CDR3 sequence is 13 residues long. In nucleotides, the CDR3 is TGTGCCAGCAGTTCGGGAACCAATCAGCCCCAGCATTTT. This sequence encodes CASSSGTNQPQHF.

This chain joins TRBV27 and TRBJ1-6, with a weak D call TRBD1 (6 bases). CDR1 is MNHEY and CDR2 is SMNVEV in the germline V gene (reference sequence). Trimming took off 1 base at V and 7 bases at J, with 11 bases between the two ends. The CDR3 runs to 15 residues. This CDR3 reads CASSLYRDPNSPLHF. In DNA, the CDR3 is TGTGCCAGCAGTTTATACAGGGACCCCAATTCACCCCTCCACTTT.

The chain couples TRBV6-6 to TRBJ2-3; maybe TRBD2 (6 bases). V lost 8 bases, J lost 2 bases, and 8 bases lay in between. The CDR3 covers 12 residues. Germline assignment: CDR1 MNHNY and CDR2 SVGAGI (reference sequence). The chain's CDR3 is CASGGNTDTQYF. CDR3 bases: TGTGCCAGCGGGGGGAACACAGATACGCAGTATTTT.

The V call is TRBV6-5, the J call TRBJ1-4; maybe TRBD1 (5 bases). This CDR3 has 13 amino acids. Trimming removed 6 bases from V and 4 bases from J, with 9 bases in between. Per germline, CDR1 MNHEY and CDR2 SVGAGI. Here the CDR3 reads CASRQQGNEKLFF. As DNA, the CDR3 is TGTGCCAGCAGACAGCAGGGTAATGAAAAACTGTTTTTT.

The chain has TRBV5-6 and TRBJ1-5; D might be TRBD1 (6 bases). V was clipped by 5 bases and J by 11 bases, with 14 bases between them. Germline assignment: CDR1 SGHDT and CDR2 YYEEEE. This CDR3 is built from 12 residues. CDR3 bases: TGTGCCAGCAGTTCGGGGGGCGCAGCCCAGCATTTT. Its translation: CASSSGGAAQHF.

The chain is built from TRBV6-1 and TRBJ2-7; D remains ambiguous. The CDR3 has 12 amino acids. With 3 bases removed from V and 3 bases from J, the gap between germline ends came to 6 bases. Germline CDR1 is MNHNS and CDR2 is SASEGT. This chain's CDR3 is CASSDLGYEQYF. Here the CDR3 DNA reads TGTGCCAGCAGTGATCTGGGCTACGAGCAGTACTTC.

The chain is built from TRBV27 and TRBJ1-5; possibly TRBD1 for D (5 bases). The V and J ends lost 6 bases and 5 bases respectively, with 17 bases between them. CDR3 length: 15 amino acids. Germline loops: CDR1 MNHEY, CDR2 SMNVEV (reference sequence). In nucleotides, the CDR3 is TGTGCCAGCAGCCCCTCGCTGGGGCCGCATCAGCCCCAGCATTTT. Residues: CASSPSLGPHQPQHF.

This rearrangement joins TRBV5-1 to TRBJ2-1; D is undetermined. This CDR3 contains 14 residues. Germline CDR1 is SGHRS and CDR2 is YFSETQ. V was shortened by 4 bases and J by 8 bases, with 16 bases between the two germline ends. The CDR3 DNA reads TGCGCCAGCAGCCCAAGGACGGGTGGGGATGAGCAGTTCTTC. Translating gives CASSPRTGGDEQFF.

The V and J genes are TRBV2 and TRBJ2-5; the D gene is possibly TRBD1 (6 bases). Deletions cut 8 bases from V and 4 bases from J, with 14 bases between. CDR3 length equals 13 residues. Germline CDR1 is SNHLY and CDR2 is FYNNEI. The CDR3 DNA follows: TGTGCCAGCCTCGTGGTCAGGGGAGAGACCCAGTACTTC. Translated: CASLVVRGETQYF.

The chain links TRBV29-1 to TRBJ2-2, with a weak D call TRBD1 (6 bases). The CDR3 totals 13 residues. From germline, CDR1 is SQVTM and CDR2 ANQGSEA. Trimming pared 6 bases from V and 7 bases from J, leaving 15 bases between. CDR3 loop: CSVPGQIDGELFF. The CDR3 nucleotides read TGCAGCGTGCCCGGACAGATCGACGGGGAGCTGTTTTTT.

The chain is built from TRBV29-1 and TRBJ2-7, with 7 bases aligning to TRBD1. Germline CDR1 is SQVTM and CDR2 is ANQGSEA. Trimming took 1 base from V and 4 from J; bases not matched to a gene: 4. The CDR3 has 13 residues. CDR3 nucleotides: TGCAGCGTTGAAGTAGGACAGGAATACGAGCAGTACTTC. Amino acid sequence: CSVEVGQEYEQYF.

This clone turned up a few times. V and J are TRBV4-1 and TRBJ1-2, with TRBD1 matching over 7 bases. Germline CDR1 is MGHRA and CDR2 is YSYEKL. J was trimmed by 0 bases and V by 2 bases; bases with no gene match: 3. The CDR3 has 15 amino acids. In nucleotides, the CDR3 is TGCGCCAGCAGCCAAAGGGACAGCGCTAACTATGGCTACACCTTC. This translates into CASSQRDSANYGYTF.

This chain uses TRBV5-1 with TRBJ2-5, with 10 bases aligning to TRBD2. V shed 4 bases and J 4 bases; nucleotides not matched to a gene: 10. The CDR3 runs to 16 residues. Germline V CDR1 and CDR2: SGHRS, YFSETQ. The CDR3 loop is CASSKYQGLASETQYF. CDR3 bases: TGCGCCAGCAGCAAATATCAGGGACTAGCGTCAGAGACCCAGTACTTC.

The chain recombines TRBV29-1 with TRBJ2-1; tentatively, D is TRBD1 (6 bases). Germline CDR1 SQVTM, CDR2 ANQGSEA. V lost 4 bases and J lost 8, with 12 bases in between. The CDR3 contains 12 residues. For the CDR3, the DNA is TGCAGCGTTGTTTGGACAGTCTATGAGCAGTTCTTC. Its translation: CSVVWTVYEQFF.

The V call is TRBV18, the J call TRBJ2-5; the D gene is possibly TRBD2 (5 bases). Looked up from germline, CDR1 is KGHSH and CDR2 is LQKENI. V was cut by 3 bases and J by 5 bases, with 16 bases left in between. The length of the CDR3 is 15 residues. The CDR3: CASSPGGLLAETQYF. In DNA form, the CDR3 reads TGTGCCAGCTCACCCGGAGGTCTCTTAGCGGAGACCCAGTACTTC.